The 20 T cell receptor beta chains given below trace back to one sample, sequenced in a study of T cell responses to AZD1222 COVID-19 vaccine. Libraries were prepared by immunoSEQ multiplex PCR; TCRdb keeps only in-frame clonotypes and omits some of them. Among over 110,000 clones listed, roughly 93% were seen once. This specimen consisted of peripheral blood, obtained 28 days after the second AZD1222 dose. The receptor set was obtained from an adult who received the AZD1222 COVID-19 vaccine.

J is TRBJ1-1 and V is TRBV9; D call uncertain. Per the germline V gene, CDR1 is SGDLS and CDR2 is YYNGEE. This CDR3 is built from 14 residues. V lost 3 bases to trimming and J lost 3 bases, with 12 bases between them. Here the CDR3 DNA reads TGTGCCAGCAGCGCTGGGGTTTTGGACACTGAAGCTTTCTTT. Translated: CASSAGVLDTEAFF.

The chain couples TRBV11-2 to TRBJ1-2; a possible D gene is TRBD1 (6 bases). Trimming took off 3 bases at V and 6 bases at J, with 8 bases between the two ends. The CDR3 has 12 residues. The germline V gene encodes CDR1 SGHAT and CDR2 FQNNGV. The CDR3 is CASSLAGDGYTF. Written as DNA, the CDR3 is TGTGCCAGCAGCTTGGCAGGGGATGGCTACACCTTC.

V gene TRBV5-5 combines with J gene TRBJ2-7; either TRBD1 or TRBD2 may supply D (5 bases each). Germline values: CDR1 SGHKS, CDR2 YYEKEE (reference sequence). This CDR3 contains 12 residues. Trimming removed 2 bases from V and 5 bases from J, with 8 bases in between. The CDR3: CASSLEGNEQYV. DNA for the CDR3: TGTGCCAGCAGCTTAGAGGGGAACGAGCAGTACGTC.

V gene TRBV27 combines with J gene TRBJ1-3, with D possibly matching TRBD1 (5 bases). The CDR3 is 14 amino acids. Germline V gene lookup returns CDR1 MNHEY and CDR2 SMNVEV (reference sequence). Trimming left V 4 bases short and J 0 bases short, with 7 bases between. In nucleotides, the CDR3 is TGTGCCAGCAGTTCCCAGGGCTCTGGAAACACCATATATTTT. Translation: CASSSQGSGNTIYF.

This rearrangement joins TRBV24-1 to TRBJ2-3; D remains unclear. Germline assignment: CDR1 KGHDR and CDR2 SFDVKD. This CDR3 comprises 15 residues. With 3 bases removed from V and 0 bases from J, the gap between germline ends came to 9 bases. As DNA, the CDR3 is TGTGCCACCAGTGATCACTTTGCTAGCACAGATACGCAGTATTTT. Residues: CATSDHFASTDTQYF.

This chain links TRBV16 with TRBJ1-5, with no clear D. CDR1 and CDR2 (germline): KGHSY, FQNENV. The CDR3 sequence is 14 residues long. Between the trimmed V and J ends, which lost 0 bases and 5 bases, there was a span of 8 bases. CDR3 sequence (DNA): TGTGCCAGCAGCCAATCAAGTGGTGATCAGCCCCAGCATTTT. Residues: CASSQSSGDQPQHF.

V usage is TRBV3-1 (or the pseudogene TRBV3-2) and J usage is TRBJ1-1; D is uncertain. The CDR3 spans 13 residues. Germline V lookup: CDR1 LGHDT, CDR2 YNNKEL (reference sequence). V dropped 1 base and J dropped 7 bases, with 10 bases sitting between them. Here the CDR3 reads CASSQGRPNEAFF. CDR3 nucleotide sequence: TGTGCCAGCAGCCAAGGACGGCCCAATGAAGCTTTCTTT.

The CDR3 DNA reads TGTGCCAGCGGAGGGCTTTATACTGAAGCTTTCTTT. Its protein is CASGGLYTEAFF. This chain links TRBV5-8 with TRBJ1-1; no definite D call. The V gene lost 7 bases and the J gene lost 5 bases, with 12 bases spanning the gap. CDR3 size: 12 residues. The germline V gene encodes CDR1 SGHTS and CDR2 YDEGEE.

The chain employs TRBV7-8 and TRBJ1-3; D might be TRBD1 (6 bases). Germline assignment: CDR1 SGHVS and CDR2 FQNEAQ. This CDR3 has 16 residues. V was cut by 5 bases and J by 2 bases, with 16 bases left in between. The CDR3 region is CASSPTGTRPGNTIYF. The CDR3 DNA sequence: TGTGCCAGCAGCCCTACCGGGACACGGCCTGGAAACACCATATATTTT.

J is TRBJ1-2 and V is TRBV6-5, with D possibly TRBD1 on 6 matching bases. V was cut by 5 bases and J by 5 bases, with 12 bases left in between. Per germline, CDR1 MNHEY and CDR2 SVGAGI. The CDR3 loop spans 13 amino acids. Here the CDR3 reads CASSPTGVYGYTF. DNA for the CDR3: TGTGCCAGCAGTCCGACAGGAGTTTATGGCTACACCTTC.

This chain joins TRBV10-3 and TRBJ2-1; 16 bases agree with TRBD2. The length of the CDR3 is 15 residues. Trimming at V came to 10 bases and at J to 10 bases, leaving 10 bases not matched to a gene. CDR1 is ENHRY, CDR2 SYGVKD, per germline. The chain's CDR3 is CATEGTSGRGAEQFF. The DNA for the CDR3 is TGTGCCACGGAAGGGACTAGCGGGAGGGGGGCGGAGCAGTTCTTC.

V is TRBV6-6 and J is TRBJ1-5; D uncertain. Germline V gene sequence: CDR1 MNHNY, CDR2 SVGAGI (reference sequence). The CDR3 sequence is 14 residues long. The V end lost 0 bases, the J end lost 1 base, and 4 bases lay between the germline ends. The CDR3 loop reads CASSYSGSNQPQHF. DNA of the CDR3: TGTGCCAGCAGTTACTCGGGCAGCAATCAGCCCCAGCATTTT.

This chain links TRBV5-6 with TRBJ1-2; 8 nucleotides agree with TRBD1. Germline CDR1 is SGHDT and CDR2 is YYEEEE. V shed 0 bases, J shed 2 bases, and the junction held 0 bases outside the gene matches. The CDR3 is 14 amino acids. CDR3 in amino acids: CASSLDRGNYGYTF. CDR3 bases: TGTGCCAGCAGCTTGGACAGGGGGAACTATGGCTACACCTTC. Complete variable domain (other parts from reference TRBV5-6 and TRBJ1-2): DAGVTQSPTHLIKTRGQQVTLRCSPKSGHDTVSWYQQALGQGPQFIFQYYEEEERQRGNFPDRFSGHQFPNYSSELNVNALLLGDSALYLCASSLDRGNYGYTFGSGTRLTVV.

This clone was counted once. The chain is built from TRBV10-3 and TRBJ1-4, with 7 bases lining up with TRBD1. The CDR3 is 13 amino acids. The J segment lost 6 bases and the V segment lost 8 bases, leaving 6 bases of the junction unmatched. Germline lookup yields CDR1 ENHRY and CDR2 SYGVKD. CDR3: CAIRHGQDEKLFF. CDR3 nucleotide sequence: TGTGCCATCCGCCACGGACAGGATGAAAAACTGTTTTTT.

The rearrangement uses TRBV6-1 and TRBJ2-7, with D possibly matching TRBD2 (5 bases). The CDR3 sequence is 14 residues long. V shed 3 bases and J shed 4 bases, with 13 bases lying between them. Germline assignment: CDR1 MNHNS and CDR2 SASEGT. The CDR3: CASSEDEVAYEQYF. The CDR3 coding sequence is TGTGCCAGCAGTGAGGACGAAGTAGCGTACGAGCAGTACTTC.

This sequence joins TRBV5-1 and TRBJ2-3; tentative D call: TRBD2 (6 bases). The CDR3 is made up of 15 amino acids. CDR1 is SGHRS and CDR2 is YFSETQ in the germline V gene. The germline V and J ends were trimmed by 4 bases and 0 bases, with 12 bases remaining between them. Written as DNA, the CDR3 is TGCGCCAGCAGCGACGGGACTTCTAGCACAGATACGCAGTATTTT. As protein: CASSDGTSSTDTQYF.

This clone was found once. This chain links TRBV5-4 with TRBJ2-2, with D perhaps assigned TRBD1 or TRBD2 (5 bases each). CDR1 is SGHNT, CDR2 YYREEE, per germline (reference sequence). Trimming took 4 bases from V and 6 from J, leaving 22 bases between them. The CDR3 contains 17 residues. Written as DNA, the CDR3 is TGTGCCAGCAGCGGCCGGGACGGGTCACCGGGCTCCGGGGAGCTGTTTTTT. Translation: CASSGRDGSPGSGELFF.

The CDR3, as DNA: TGTGCCAGCACCTCGTTGAACACTGAAGCTTTCTTT. Protein: CASTSLNTEAFF. The V call is TRBV5-4, the J call TRBJ1-1; D is ambiguous. Trimming left V 6 bases short and J 0 bases short, with 6 bases between. The CDR3 has 12 amino acids. Germline CDR1 is SGHNT and CDR2 is YYREEE (reference sequence).

The chain couples TRBV28 to TRBJ1-4; TRBD1 matches 9 bases. Germline V CDR1 and CDR2: MDHEN, SYDVKM. The J segment lost 7 bases and the V segment lost 4 bases, leaving 13 bases of the junction unmatched. This CDR3 contains 17 residues. The CDR3: CASSYLTPGQGGEKLFF. Written as DNA, the CDR3 is TGTGCCAGCAGTTACCTAACGCCGGGACAGGGTGGTGAAAAACTGTTTTTT.

CDR3 amino acids: CATTKGRGREQFF. The CDR3, as DNA: TGCGCCACTACGAAGGGGAGGGGGCGAGAGCAGTTCTTC. The rearrangement joins TRBV5-1 to TRBJ2-1, with D tentatively TRBD1 or TRBD2 (7 bases each). Germline-derived CDR1 and CDR2 are SGHRS and YFSETQ. The CDR3 spans 13 residues. V lost 9 bases and J 10 bases, leaving 20 bases between the germline ends.